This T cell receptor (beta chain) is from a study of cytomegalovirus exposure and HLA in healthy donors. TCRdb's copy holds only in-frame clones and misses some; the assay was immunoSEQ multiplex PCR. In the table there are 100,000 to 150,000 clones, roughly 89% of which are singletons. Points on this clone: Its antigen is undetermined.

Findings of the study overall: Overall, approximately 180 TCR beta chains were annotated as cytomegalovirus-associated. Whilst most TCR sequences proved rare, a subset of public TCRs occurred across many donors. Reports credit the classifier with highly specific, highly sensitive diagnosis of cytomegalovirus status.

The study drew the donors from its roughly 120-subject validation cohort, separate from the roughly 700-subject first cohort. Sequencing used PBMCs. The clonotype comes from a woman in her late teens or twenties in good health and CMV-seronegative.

For the CDR3, the DNA is TGTGCCAGCAGCGTAGAGGCGGGGGTCTCCTACGAGCAGTACTTC. It specifies CASSVEAGVSYEQYF. The chain is built from TRBV9 and TRBJ2-7, with 7 bases fitting TRBD2. Losses at the gene ends were 0 bases for V and 0 bases for J; bases not matched to a gene: 3. CDR1 SGDLS and CDR2 YYNGEE come from the germline V gene. CDR3 size: 15 residues.